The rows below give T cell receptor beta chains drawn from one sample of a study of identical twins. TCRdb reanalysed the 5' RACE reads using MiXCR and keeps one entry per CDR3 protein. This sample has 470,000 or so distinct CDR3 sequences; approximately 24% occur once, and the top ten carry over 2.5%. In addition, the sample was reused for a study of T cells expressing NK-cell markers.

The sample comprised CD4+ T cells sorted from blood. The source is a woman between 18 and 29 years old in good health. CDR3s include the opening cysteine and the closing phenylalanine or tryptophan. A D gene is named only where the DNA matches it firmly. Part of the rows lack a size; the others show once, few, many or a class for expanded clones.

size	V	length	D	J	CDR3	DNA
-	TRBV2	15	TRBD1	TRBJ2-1	CASRLQGAPGDEQFF	TGTGCCAGTAGATTACAGGGGGCGCCGGGCGATGAGCAGTTCTTC
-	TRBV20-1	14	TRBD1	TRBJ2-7	CSAWDSESSYEQYF	TGCAGTGCGTGGGACAGCGAGAGCTCCTACGAGCAGTACTTC
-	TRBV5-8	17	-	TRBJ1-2	CASSLRLPAIQNYGYTF	TGTGCCAGCAGCTTGAGGCTACCCGCAATTCAAAACTATGGCTACACCTTC
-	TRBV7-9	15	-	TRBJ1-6	CASSLNAYRESPLHF	TGTGCCAGCAGCTTAAATGCATACAGGGAGTCACCCCTCCACTTT
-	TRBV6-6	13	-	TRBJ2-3	CASARGNTDTQYF	TGTGCCAGCGCGAGGGGGAATACAGATACGCAGTATTTT
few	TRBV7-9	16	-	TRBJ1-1	CASFRDGFWRNTEAFF	TGTGCCAGCTTCCGAGACGGGTTTTGGAGGAACACTGAAGCTTTCTTT
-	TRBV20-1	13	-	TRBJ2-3	CSARDKGLDTQYF	TGCAGTGCTAGAGATAAAGGCTTAGATACGCAGTATTTT
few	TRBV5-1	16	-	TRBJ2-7	CASSLAAGGNSYEQYF	TGCGCCAGCAGCTTGGCCGCTGGCGGGAACTCCTACGAGCAGTACTTC
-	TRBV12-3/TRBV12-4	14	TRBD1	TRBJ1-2	CATRETGVISGYTF	TGTGCCACCCGCGAGACAGGGGTGATCAGTGGCTACACCTTC
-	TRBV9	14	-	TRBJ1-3	CASSAGTAGNTIYF	TGTGCCAGCAGCGCCGGGACGGCGGGAAACACCATATATTTT
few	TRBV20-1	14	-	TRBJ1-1	CSARPDRKVTEAFF	TGCAGTGCTAGACCCGACAGGAAGGTCACTGAAGCTTTCTTT
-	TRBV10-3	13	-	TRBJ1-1	CAISDRGDTEAFF	TGTGCCATCAGTGATCGGGGAGACACTGAAGCTTTCTTT
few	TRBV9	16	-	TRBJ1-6	CASSVTGREGSSPLHF	TGTGCCAGCAGCGTAACGGGACGAGAAGGGAGTTCACCCCTCCACTTT
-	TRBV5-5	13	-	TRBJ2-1	CASSLGYSNEQFF	TGTGCCAGCAGCTTGGGGTACTCGAATGAGCAGTTCTTC
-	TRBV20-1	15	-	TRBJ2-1	CSARLLGRLYNEQFF	TGCAGTGCTAGATTATTAGGACGTCTATACAATGAGCAGTTCTTC
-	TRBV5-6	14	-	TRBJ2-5	CASSSGTFQETQYF	TGTGCCAGCAGCTCGGGGACATTCCAAGAGACCCAGTACTTC
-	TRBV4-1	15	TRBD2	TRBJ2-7	CASSHGLAGAYEQYF	TGCGCCAGCAGCCACGGACTAGCGGGGGCCTACGAGCAGTACTTC
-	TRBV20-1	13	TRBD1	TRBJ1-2	CSAATGTNYGYTF	TGCAGTGCCGCGACAGGGACTAACTATGGCTACACCTTC
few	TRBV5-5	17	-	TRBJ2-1	CASSVRGIGWSYNEQFF	TGTGCCAGCAGCGTGCGTGGGATTGGATGGTCCTACAATGAGCAGTTCTTC
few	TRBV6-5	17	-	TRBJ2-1	CASSYSTGGVSYNEQFF	TGTGCCAGCAGTTACTCGACGGGGGGCGTCTCCTACAATGAGCAGTTCTTC
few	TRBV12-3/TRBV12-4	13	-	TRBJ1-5	CASTLAGDQPQHF	TGTGCCAGCACCTTGGCAGGGGATCAGCCCCAGCATTTT
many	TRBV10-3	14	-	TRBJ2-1	CAIRSDKGNNEQFF	TGTGCCATCAGAAGTGATAAAGGAAACAATGAGCAGTTCTTC
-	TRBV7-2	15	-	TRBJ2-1	CASSLVSGLPNEQFF	TGTGCCAGCAGCTTAGTCTCGGGCCTCCCCAATGAGCAGTTCTTC
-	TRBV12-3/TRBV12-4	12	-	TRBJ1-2	CASSRGPYGYTF	TGTGCCAGCAGTAGAGGGCCCTATGGCTACACCTTC
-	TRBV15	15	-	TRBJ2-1	CATSRGLDRNNEQFF	TGTGCCACCAGCAGAGGCTTAGACAGGAACAATGAGCAGTTCTTC
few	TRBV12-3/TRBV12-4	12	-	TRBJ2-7	CASSWGNYEQYF	TGTGCCAGCAGTTGGGGAAACTACGAGCAGTACTTC
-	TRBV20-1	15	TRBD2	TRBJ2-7	CSALRGGLYSYEQYF	TGCAGTGCCCTTCGGGGGGGCCTGTACTCCTACGAGCAGTACTTC
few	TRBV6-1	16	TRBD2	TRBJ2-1	CASSRTSGITYNEQFF	TGTGCCAGCAGTCGGACTAGCGGGATCACCTACAATGAGCAGTTCTTC
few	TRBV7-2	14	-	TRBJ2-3	CASSRKAGTDTQYF	TGTGCCAGCAGCAGGAAGGCGGGCACAGATACGCAGTATTTT